The rows below give T cell receptor beta chains drawn from one sample of a study of cytomegalovirus exposure and HLA in healthy donors. Sequenced by immunoSEQ multiplex PCR; TCRdb stores in-frame clones only, minus some. The sample consists of 150,000 to 200,000 clones, more than 75% of them appearing once. The source material was PBMCs. These receptors all come from a man younger than 45 in good health and CMV-seropositive. The CDR3 runs from the conserved cysteine through the conserved F or W. D genes are given only for firm matches. Rows may omit the clone size; those that give it use once, few, many or a size class.

TRBV2	TRBD2	once	TRBJ2-7	TGTGCCAGCGCGGGGACTAGGGGATACGAGCAGTACTTC	CASAGTRGYEQYF
TRBV29-1	TRBD1	.	TRBJ1-1	TGCAGCGTTGGGGGACAGGTTGGGACTGAAGCTTTCTTT	CSVGGQVGTEAFF
TRBV7-3	TRBD2	.	TRBJ2-3	TGTGCCAGCAGCCTGACTAGCGGGACGTATAGTACGCAGTATTTT	CASSLTSGTYSTQYF
TRBV10-3	TRBD1	.	TRBJ2-5	TGTGCCATCAGTGAGTCTCTGGACAGGGGTGAAGAGACCCAGTACTTC	CAISESLDRGEETQYF
TRBV5-1	TRBD2	.	TRBJ2-1	TGCGCCAGCAGCACAGCGGGAGGGCCATGGAATGAGCAGTTCTTC	CASSTAGGPWNEQFF
TRBV29-1	.	.	TRBJ2-3	TGCAGCGTTGGAAAAGGGAGCGCAACAGATACGCAGTATTTT	CSVGKGSATDTQYF
TRBV7-8	TRBD2	.	TRBJ2-1	TGTGCCAGCAGGGGACGGACTAGCGGCTACAATGAGCAGTTCTTC	CASRGRTSGYNEQFF
TRBV5-4	TRBD2	.	TRBJ2-1	TGTGCCAGCAGCTTGGCACTAGCGGGGACCTACAATGAGCAGTTCTTC	CASSLALAGTYNEQFF
TRBV11-3	TRBD2	.	TRBJ2-5	TGTGCCAGCAGCCCTAGCGGGAGGCATGAGACCCAGTACTTC	CASSPSGRHETQYF
TRBV27	.	once	TRBJ1-2	TGTGCCAGCAGTCCGACAGGCAACTATGGCTACACCTTC	CASSPTGNYGYTF
TRBV6-1	TRBD1	few	TRBJ1-1	TGTGCCAGCAGTGAAGTACGGACAGGGGGTACTGAAGCTTTCTTT	CASSEVRTGGTEAFF
TRBV18	TRBD1	.	TRBJ2-6	TGTGCCAGCTCACCGAGGACAGGTGCTGGGGCCAACGTCCTGACTTTC	CASSPRTGAGANVLTF